This record concerns one T cell receptor beta chain sequence. No antigen is known for it. This sample is drawn from a study of cytomegalovirus exposure and HLA in healthy donors. The overall study: In a previous analysis, 117 million unique TCR beta sequences were found from 150 million to 200 million T cells. Whole-study results and caveats: A likely sequencing artifact accounted for one observed cluster of highly shared sequence variants. Available immune exposure information was restricted to CMV serostatus only. A missense variant in DCLRE1C was later tied to TCR beta V- and J-gene trimming.

Trimming at V came to 5 bases and at J to 7 bases, leaving 7 bases not matched to a gene. This CDR3 comprises 15 residues. Germline assignment: CDR1 SGHAT and CDR2 FQDESV (reference sequence). The PCR was carried out with 60 Vbeta primers and 13 Jbeta primers. Only in-frame clones appear in the TCRdb table, and some are missing; sequencing was by immunoSEQ multiplex PCR. Here the sample spans 150,000 or so clones, about 80% being singletons. The rearrangement links TRBV11-1 to TRBJ1-4; 10 bases are a match to TRBD1. This TCR was recovered from a man in his thirties or forties in good health and CMV-seropositive. The material sequenced was PBMCs. The CDR3 protein is CASSPRTGGAEKLFF. CDR3 DNA: TGTGCCAGCAGCCCTCGGACAGGGGGAGCTGAAAAACTGTTTTTT.